This T cell receptor (beta chain) was sequenced during a study of blood T cell repertoires in COVID-19. This CDR3 region has 17 residues. V trimming: 1 base; J trimming: 0 bases; junction bases outside the gene matches: 5. The germline V gene has CDR1 LGHDT and CDR2 YNNKEL (reference sequence). Per the original methods: Amplified reference gene primers provided the basis for estimating nucleated cell counts. Data came from immunoSEQ multiplex PCR; TCRdb stores just in-frame clones and leaves some out. That table supplies the V and J calls and clone size; D and trimming were determined from the DNA. The table records 50,000 to 60,000 clones, roughly nine tenths of them present only once.

This clonotype was sampled from a man aged 55 to 69 with acute or convalescent COVID-19. The chain is built from TRBV3-1 (or the pseudogene TRBV3-2) and TRBJ1-3, with 8 bases aligning to TRBD1. The material sequenced was peripheral blood. The CDR3 loop is CASSQGTGPSSGNTIYF. The CDR3 nucleotides read TGTGCCAGCAGCCAAGGGACAGGGCCATCCTCTGGAAACACCATATATTTT.